Following are 24 T cell receptor beta chains from one sample sequenced in a study of T-cell reconstitution after alpha-beta-depleted transplantation in children. The authors prepared the TCRbeta library with unique molecular identifiers. TCRdb fed the PCR reads into MiXCR, producing one record per CDR3 protein. The sample carries hundreds of thousands of distinct CDR3 sequences, about a sixth recorded once. This specimen consisted of PBMCs, mostly from graft donor cells, obtained 360 days after TCRalphabeta/CD19-depleted stem cell transplant. The receptors stem from a male patient between 2 and 10 years old who had a stem cell transplant for acute lymphoblastic leukemia, so the T cells may come from the graft donor.

This clonotype was seen at least ten times. The chain links TRBV20-1 to TRBJ2-1; 10 nucleotides agree with TRBD2. The CDR3 is made up of 14 amino acids. Trimming at V came to 2 bases and at J to 8 bases, leaving 6 bases not matched to a gene. Germline V gene data show CDR1 as DFQATT and CDR2 as SNEGSKA (reference sequence). CDR3: CSARTSGNVDEQFF. CDR3 bases: TGCAGTGCTAGAACTAGCGGGAATGTCGATGAGCAGTTCTTC.

This clonotype was counted a few times. The V call is TRBV4-2, the J call TRBJ2-3; 12 nucleotides match TRBD2. The length of the CDR3 is 18 residues. Trimming at V came to 0 bases and at J to 2 bases, leaving 6 bases not matched to a gene. Germline V gives CDR1 LGHNA, CDR2 YNFKEQ. The CDR3 nucleotides read TGTGCCAGCAGCCAAGATGTCCTAGCGGGGGGGCCCACAGATACGCAGTATTTT. Protein product: CASSQDVLAGGPTDTQYF.

This clonotype was seen more than once but under ten times. The chain carries TRBV7-2 and TRBJ2-7, with 10 bases fitting TRBD2. From germline, CDR1 is SGHTA and CDR2 FQGNSA. The V and J ends lost 5 bases and 2 bases, in that order; junction bases with no gene match: 6. The CDR3 is 15 amino acids. The CDR3 DNA sequence: TGTGCCAGCAGCGAAGAGAGCGGGGGGGCCTACGAGCAGTACTTC. Protein product: CASSEESGGAYEQYF.

There are a few counts of this clonotype. V and J are TRBV6-1 and TRBJ2-7; tentatively, D is TRBD1 (5 bases). V gave up 6 bases and J gave up 0 bases, with 18 bases separating them. CDR1 is MNHNS, CDR2 SASEGT, per germline. The CDR3 spans 16 residues. The CDR3 spells CASRSNGAPGSYEQYF. CDR3 sequence (DNA): TGTGCCAGCAGAAGTAATGGGGCGCCGGGCTCCTACGAGCAGTACTTC.

This clonotype was picked up many times. CDR3 DNA sequence: TGCGCCAGCAGCCCAATCCAGGGCCAACTAGCGGACTACGAGCAGTACTTC. Protein: CASSPIQGQLADYEQYF. J is TRBJ2-7 and V is TRBV5-1; 8 nucleotides line up with TRBD2. V trimming: 4 bases; J trimming: 3 bases; junction bases outside the gene matches: 15. This CDR3 contains 17 residues. Germline V CDR1 and CDR2: SGHRS, YFSETQ. Full variable domain (outside the CDR3, taken from reference TRBV5-1 and TRBJ2-7): KAGVTQTPRYLIKTRGQQVTLSCSPISGHRSVSWYQQTPGQGLQFLFEYFSETQRNKGNFPGRFSGRQFSNSRSEMNVSTLELGDSALYLCASSPIQGQLADYEQYFGPGTRLTVT.

The CDR3 reads CASSQDIREKGQETQYF. Here the CDR3 DNA reads TGTGCCAGCAGCCAAGATATAAGGGAAAAAGGGCAAGAGACCCAGTACTTC. The rearrangement joins TRBV4-2 to TRBJ2-5; D not resolved. CDR3 length: 17 amino acids. Trimming pared 0 bases from V and 2 bases from J, leaving 16 bases between. Per the germline V gene, CDR1 is LGHNA and CDR2 is YNFKEQ.

The chain is built from TRBV7-9 and TRBJ2-3; TRBD2 matches at 9 bases. Germline loops: CDR1 SEHNR, CDR2 FQNEAQ (reference sequence). CDR3 size: 15 residues. V lost 5 bases, J lost 7 bases, and 10 bases stayed unmatched. CDR3 residues: CASSPGTSSSNTQYF. The CDR3 DNA reads as TGTGCCAGCAGCCCCGGGACTAGCTCCTCGAATACGCAGTATTTT.

The chain recombines TRBV12-3 or TRBV12-4 with TRBJ2-7, with a possible D match to TRBD1 (5 bases). V lost 3 bases to trimming and J lost 5 bases, with 17 bases between them. This CDR3 is 15 amino acids long. The CDR3 is CASSFGAGSLDEQYF. The CDR3 DNA is TGTGCCAGCAGTTTTGGGGCAGGTTCTTTGGACGAGCAGTACTTC.

This chain connects TRBV29-1 to TRBJ2-7, with D perhaps given as TRBD1 or TRBD2 (5 bases each). V was pared by 6 bases and J by 4 bases, with 16 bases between. Germline V gene sequence: CDR1 SQVTM, CDR2 ANQGSEA. The CDR3 contains 13 residues. CDR3 in amino acids: CSVPSGTPYEQYF. Written as DNA, the CDR3 is TGCAGCGTCCCGTCCGGGACGCCTTACGAGCAGTACTTC.

The chain uses TRBV7-9 and TRBJ2-5, with D perhaps TRBD1 (6 bases). This CDR3 region has 17 residues. Germline loops: CDR1 SEHNR, CDR2 FQNEAQ (reference sequence). Trimming took off 3 bases at V and 5 bases at J, with 22 bases between the two ends. The CDR3 spells CASSFPTLSSTGETQYF. The CDR3 bases are TGTGCCAGCAGCTTCCCTACTCTTAGCTCAACAGGGGAGACCCAGTACTTC. Combining the CDR3 with reference TRBV7-9 and TRBJ2-5 gives the whole variable domain DTGVSQNPRHKITKRGQNVTFRCDPISEHNRLYWYRQTLGQGPEFLTYFQNEAQLEKSRLLSDRFSAERPKGSFSTLEIQRTEQGDSAMYLCASSFPTLSSTGETQYFGPGTRLLVL.

This clonotype was recorded many times. This rearrangement joins TRBV7-6 to TRBJ2-5, with D possibly matching TRBD2 (5 bases). The CDR3 length is 14 residues. Trimming took 0 bases from V and 4 from J, leaving 9 bases between them. Germline-derived CDR1 and CDR2 are SGHVS and FNYEAQ. The CDR3 DNA reads TGTGCCAGCAGCTTAGCCCCAGAGGGAGAGACCCAGTACTTC. This encodes CASSLAPEGETQYF.

In this sample, this clonotype turned up a few times. This sequence joins TRBV20-1 and TRBJ1-1, with 10 bases lining up with TRBD1. V dropped 6 bases and J dropped 8; count of bases not matched to a gene: 12. The germline CDR1 and CDR2 sequences are DFQATT and SNEGSKA (reference sequence). The CDR3 is 14 amino acids. For the CDR3, the DNA is TGCAGTGCCCAAAATCCGGGACAGGGGCCCGAAGCTTTCTTT. Its translation is CSAQNPGQGPEAFF.

This clonotype has just a few counts. The CDR3 sequence: CASSFVWGNTGELFF. CDR3 sequence (DNA): TGTGCCAGCAGCTTTGTTTGGGGAAACACCGGGGAGCTGTTTTTT. This chain connects TRBV11-2 to TRBJ2-2; D not certain. This CDR3 contains 15 residues. V was cut by 3 bases and J by 2 bases, with 10 bases left in between. Germline lookup yields CDR1 SGHAT and CDR2 FQNNGV.

CDR3 bases: TGTGCCAGCAGCTTGCCCTTGGGGGGAAAGCTCTGGGAGCAGTACTTC. It specifies CASSLPLGGKLWEQYF. The rearrangement joins TRBV5-5 to TRBJ2-7, with D perhaps matching TRBD2 (6 bases). The CDR3 is 16 amino acids. Per the germline V gene, CDR1 is SGHKS and CDR2 is YYEKEE (reference sequence). Deletions cut 1 base from V and 7 bases from J, with 21 bases between.

The chain combines TRBV28 with TRBJ2-2; D unclear. The CDR3 runs 18 residues. The germline V and J ends were trimmed by 2 bases and 3 bases, with 19 bases remaining between them. CDR1 and CDR2 (germline): MDHEN, SYDVKM. The CDR3 region is CASSLVLGSNRYTGELFF. For the CDR3, the DNA is TGTGCCAGCAGTTTAGTTTTAGGCAGCAATAGGTACACCGGGGAGCTGTTTTTT.

The V gene is TRBV12-3 or TRBV12-4, the J gene TRBJ2-7; maybe TRBD1 (5 bases). CDR3 size: 14 residues. V was shortened by 3 bases and J by 4 bases, with 13 bases between the two germline ends. The CDR3 DNA reads as TGTGCCAGCAGTTTCCGGCGGCAGGGATACGAGCAGTACTTC. It is translated as CASSFRRQGYEQYF.

This clonotype was found many times. The rearrangement joins TRBV7-8 to TRBJ2-1; maybe TRBD1 (6 bases). Germline-derived CDR1 and CDR2 are SGHVS and FQNEAQ. There are 11 residues in the CDR3. Trimming removed 5 bases at V and 12 bases at J, with 11 bases between. CDR3 sequence reads: CASSLQGVQFF. The CDR3 DNA follows: TGTGCCAGCAGCCTACAGGGTGTGCAGTTCTTC.

The chain joins TRBV27 to TRBJ2-4, with D possibly TRBD2 on 5 matching bases. V lost 6 bases to trimming and J lost 7 bases, with 13 bases between them. CDR1 MNHEY and CDR2 SMNVEV come from the germline V gene (reference sequence). CDR3 length equals 13 residues. CDR3: CASSASEVNIQYF. The CDR3 DNA reads as TGTGCCAGCAGCGCCTCGGAGGTGAACATTCAGTACTTC.

This chain uses TRBV4-1 with TRBJ1-4; D is undetermined. V was clipped by 4 bases and J by 0 bases, with 9 bases between them. Germline values: CDR1 MGHRA, CDR2 YSYEKL. The CDR3 sequence is 15 residues long. The CDR3 coding sequence is TGCGCCAGCAGCCCGGTGATTGCAACTAATGAAAAACTGTTTTTT. This gives the protein CASSPVIATNEKLFF.

The chain is built from TRBV30 and TRBJ2-7; D is unclear. Trimming shortened V by 4 bases and J by 1 base, and 11 bases separated the two germline ends. CDR1 is GTSNPN, CDR2 SVGIG, per germline (reference sequence). CDR3 length: 13 residues. The chain's CDR3 is CAWTLDPSYEQYF. As DNA, the CDR3 is TGTGCCTGGACCCTGGACCCTTCCTACGAGCAGTACTTC.

The chain joins TRBV7-8 to TRBJ2-1; D not resolved. The germline V and J ends were trimmed by 7 bases and 4 bases, with 8 bases remaining between them. The CDR3 totals 12 residues. Germline V lookup: CDR1 SGHVS, CDR2 FQNEAQ. The CDR3 region is CASTQIYNEQFF. In nucleotides, the CDR3 is TGTGCCAGCACCCAGATATACAATGAGCAGTTCTTC. Full variable domain (remainder filled in from reference TRBV7-8 and TRBJ2-1): GAGVSQSPRYKVAKRGQDVALRCDPISGHVSLFWYQQALGQGPEFLTYFQNEAQLDKSGLPSDRFFAERPEGSVSTLKIQRTQQEDSAVYLCASTQIYNEQFFGPGTRLTVL.

This clonotype occurred many times. The gene calls are TRBV28 and TRBJ2-5; 7 bases line up with TRBD1. V shed 1 base, J shed 1 base, and the junction held 6 bases outside the gene matches. Germline V lookup: CDR1 MDHEN, CDR2 SYDVKM. The CDR3 length is 16 residues. The CDR3 nucleotides read TGTGCCAGCAGTTTATACCCAGGGGGACCCCAAGAGACCCAGTACTTC. Translation: CASSLYPGGPQETQYF.

This clonotype was detected ten times or more. This rearrangement joins TRBV12-3 or TRBV12-4 to TRBJ1-5; no reliable D call. V was shortened by 3 bases and J by 7 bases, with 10 bases between the two germline ends. The CDR3 runs 13 residues. The CDR3 DNA follows: TGTGCCAGCAGTTTGTCCGCGGCCCAGCCCCAGCATTTT. Translated: CASSLSAAQPQHF.

The chain couples TRBV29-1 to TRBJ2-2; weak D call: TRBD1 (6 bases). V was trimmed by 4 bases and J by 1 base, leaving 16 bases between them. Per germline, CDR1 SQVTM and CDR2 ANQGSEA. There are 16 residues in the CDR3. CDR3: CSVVLGRDKNTGELFF. The CDR3 DNA reads as TGCAGCGTTGTATTGGGCCGGGACAAGAACACCGGGGAGCTGTTTTTT.